A single sample is the source of the 23 T cell receptor beta chains below, sequenced in a study of blood T cells in healthy people across ages. The use of a sample-barcoded 5' primer and a J-beta primer mix characterized a second PCR of about 7 to 12 cycles. MiXCR was run by TCRdb on the 5' RACE reads, yielding one entry per CDR3 protein. The sample lists around 1.5 million distinct CDR3 sequences, around 59% seen once, with over 5.5% in the top ten. The sequencing sample was made of blood. Receptor source: a man aged 18 to 30 in good health.

V and J are TRBV6-1 and TRBJ2-1; a possible D gene is TRBD2 (6 bases). Trimming removed 1 base from V and 3 bases from J, with 13 bases in between. Germline V gene data show CDR1 as MNHNS and CDR2 as SASEGT. This CDR3 comprises 16 residues. CDR3: CASSEVTTGVYNEQFF. For the CDR3, the DNA is TGTGCCAGCAGTGAAGTGACTACGGGGGTCTACAATGAGCAGTTCTTC.

This clonotype was counted only a few times. The chain couples TRBV6-6 to TRBJ2-7; tentatively, D is TRBD1 or TRBD2 (6 bases each). CDR3 size: 14 residues. The V end was cut by 6 bases, the J end by 3 bases, with 15 bases between. The V gene's germline CDR1 is MNHNY and CDR2 SVGAGI (reference sequence). CDR3 region: CASRGSGDNYEQYF. The CDR3 nucleotides read TGTGCCAGCAGGGGCTCGGGGGACAACTACGAGCAGTACTTC.

This clonotype has just one count. V is TRBV20-1 and J is TRBJ2-7, with TRBD2 matching 9 bases. The CDR3 has 17 amino acids. V was pared by 6 bases and J by 3 bases, with 18 bases of the junction left unmatched. Per germline, CDR1 DFQATT and CDR2 SNEGSKA (reference sequence). The CDR3 DNA follows: TGCAGTGCCAAAATTGCGCCGGGACTAGCCGGGATCTACGAGCAGTACTTC. Translating it yields CSAKIAPGLAGIYEQYF.

This chain uses TRBV11-2 with TRBJ2-3; 12 bases line up with TRBD2. The germline V gene encodes CDR1 SGHAT and CDR2 FQNNGV. Trimming at V came to 5 bases and at J to 9 bases, leaving 12 bases not matched to a gene. The CDR3 is 16 amino acids. In DNA, the CDR3 is TGTGCCAGCAGCGAGCGACTAGCGGGGGCCGTGATAACGCAGTATTTT. This sequence encodes CASSERLAGAVITQYF.

In this sample, this clonotype turned up a few times. The V and J genes are TRBV24-1 and TRBJ2-7; tentatively, D is TRBD2 (7 bases). V was clipped by 1 base and J by 4 bases, with 13 bases between them. CDR3 length: 15 amino acids. The germline gives CDR1 KGHDR, CDR2 SFDVKD. The CDR3 DNA sequence: TGTGCCACCAGTGATTTTACGGGGGGCAGATACGAGCAGTACTTC. Protein product: CATSDFTGGRYEQYF.

The V gene is TRBV4-1, the J gene TRBJ2-7, with D uncertain. Germline CDR1 and CDR2: MGHRA and YSYEKL. The CDR3 runs to 15 residues. Trimming stripped 4 bases from V and 4 bases from J, with 17 bases between. CDR3 region: CASSPSVGLRYEQYF. The CDR3 coding sequence is TGCGCCAGCAGCCCCAGTGTAGGCCTGAGATACGAGCAGTACTTC.

The chain links TRBV15 to TRBJ2-7, with D possibly being TRBD1 or TRBD2 (5 bases each). The CDR3 is 14 residues long. Deletions cut 1 base from V and 10 bases from J, with 17 bases between. From germline, CDR1 is LNHNV and CDR2 YYDKDF (reference sequence). CDR3: CATSRVFLVGVQYF. CDR3 nucleotide sequence: TGTGCCACCAGCAGAGTATTCTTAGTGGGGGTACAGTACTTC. The full variable domain, rest sourced from reference TRBV15 and TRBJ2-7, is DAMVIQNPRYQVTQFGKPVTLSCSQTLNHNVMYWYQQKSSQAPKLLFHYYDKDFNNEADTPDNFQSRRPNTSFCFLDIRSPGLGDTAMYLCATSRVFLVGVQYFGPGTRLTVT.

The chain joins TRBV6-5 to TRBJ2-7, with D perhaps being TRBD1 or TRBD2 (7 bases each). The CDR3 runs to 16 residues. CDR1 is MNHEY, CDR2 SVGAGI, per germline. Trimming took off 2 bases at V and 2 bases at J, with 16 bases between the two ends. This CDR3 reads CASSYSGTVGPYEQYF. CDR3 in DNA: TGTGCCAGCAGTTACAGCGGGACAGTTGGACCCTACGAGCAGTACTTC.

The CDR3, as DNA: TGCGCCAGCAGCTTGGAAACCGGGGACTATCTAGCCTACAATGAGCAGTTCTTC. This gives the protein CASSLETGDYLAYNEQFF. The chain has TRBV5-1 and TRBJ2-1; 7 bases are a match to TRBD2. The length of the CDR3 is 18 residues. With 0 bases clipped from V and 2 bases from J, the junction kept 11 bases outside the gene matches. The germline CDR1 and CDR2 sequences are SGHRS and YFSETQ.

The chain recombines TRBV20-1 with TRBJ2-1; D tentatively reads TRBD1 or TRBD2 (7 bases each). The CDR3 runs 18 residues. Germline V gives CDR1 DFQATT, CDR2 SNEGSKA (reference sequence). V lost 1 base to trimming and J lost 9 bases, with 28 bases between them. The chain's CDR3 is CSARAPTGASGLWSEQFF. DNA of the CDR3: TGCAGTGCTAGAGCCCCCACAGGGGCTAGCGGTCTTTGGAGTGAGCAGTTCTTC.

The CDR3 is CASSQGTGYTGELFF. CDR3 sequence (DNA): TGCGCCAGCAGCCAAGGGACAGGCTATACCGGGGAGCTGTTTTTT. The chain joins TRBV4-1 to TRBJ2-2, with 7 positions matching TRBD1. V lost 1 base, J lost 5 bases, and 4 bases stayed unmatched. CDR1 MGHRA and CDR2 YSYEKL come from the germline V gene. CDR3 size: 15 residues.

This chain links TRBV5-1 with TRBJ2-7; D is perhaps TRBD1 (5 bases). The CDR3 has 14 amino acids. The germline V and J ends were trimmed by 2 bases and 3 bases, with 12 bases remaining between them. CDR1 and CDR2 from the germline V gene are SGHRS and YFSETQ. The CDR3 bases are TGCGCCAGCAGCTTTGGGGCGACAGACTACGAGCAGTACTTC. It specifies CASSFGATDYEQYF.

CDR3 loop: CASSTSPRQGSTEAFF. DNA for the CDR3: TGTGCCAGCAGCACCTCCCCCCGACAGGGAAGCACTGAAGCTTTCTTT. The chain combines TRBV21-1 with TRBJ1-1; TRBD1 is the table's D call and was not checked against the DNA. TRBV21-1 is designated a pseudogene. The CDR3 has 16 amino acids.

This chain links TRBV13 with TRBJ2-7; possibly TRBD2 for D (6 bases). Trimming pared 5 bases from V and 4 bases from J, leaving 12 bases between. Germline V gene sequence: CDR1 PRHDT, CDR2 FYEKMQ (reference sequence). The CDR3 loop spans 13 amino acids. CDR3 protein: CASSDPEGYEQYF. In DNA form, the CDR3 reads TGTGCCAGCAGCGATCCGGAGGGATACGAGCAGTACTTC.

The count of this clonotype is one. This chain uses TRBV12-3 or TRBV12-4 with TRBJ2-3, with a tentative D call TRBD2 (5 bases). The V and J ends lost 5 bases and 4 bases respectively, with 16 bases between them. CDR3 length: 15 residues. The CDR3: CASSQSGSRADTQYF. The CDR3 bases are TGTGCCAGCAGTCAGTCGGGGAGTCGTGCAGATACGCAGTATTTT.

The chain uses TRBV2 and TRBJ2-3; D gene unclear. Trimming cost V 6 bases and J 3 bases, with 10 bases left between them. From germline, CDR1 is SNHLY and CDR2 FYNNEI. There are 13 residues in the CDR3. The CDR3 loop reads CASSRVQTDTQYF. CDR3 sequence (DNA): TGTGCCAGCAGCCGGGTCCAAACAGATACGCAGTATTTT. The variable domain in full, with the rest retrieved from reference TRBV2 and TRBJ2-3, is EPEVTQTPSHQVTQMGQEVILRCVPISNHLYFYWYRQILGQKVEFLVSFYNNEISEKSEIFDDQFSVERPDGSNFTLKIRSTKLEDSAMYFCASSRVQTDTQYFGPGTRLTVL.

The V and J genes are TRBV29-1 and TRBJ1-2, with TRBD1 identical over 11 bases. V was clipped by 6 bases and J by 7 bases; unmatched bases: 13. The length of the CDR3 is 15 residues. CDR1 and CDR2 from the germline V gene are SQVTM and ANQGSEA. Written as DNA, the CDR3 is TGCAGCGTCGGTCACCGGACAGGGGGCTTCTCTGGCTACACCTTC. Its protein product is CSVGHRTGGFSGYTF.

V gene TRBV5-1 combines with J gene TRBJ2-2, with D hard to call. CDR1 is SGHRS and CDR2 is YFSETQ in the germline V gene. Trimming left V 6 bases short and J 1 base short, with 13 bases between. The CDR3 extends over 15 amino acids. The CDR3 bases are TGCGCCAGCACATCTGCGGAGAAGAACACCGGGGAGCTGTTTTTT. As protein: CASTSAEKNTGELFF. The full variable domain, its missing parts supplied by reference TRBV5-1 and TRBJ2-2, is KAGVTQTPRYLIKTRGQQVTLSCSPISGHRSVSWYQQTPGQGLQFLFEYFSETQRNKGNFPGRFSGRQFSNSRSEMNVSTLELGDSALYLCASTSAEKNTGELFFGEGSRLTVL.

The genes are TRBV11-2 and TRBJ2-7; 7 nucleotides match TRBD2. The germline CDR1 and CDR2 sequences are SGHAT and FQNNGV. The trim removed 2 bases at V and 2 bases at J, leaving 9 bases unmatched. The CDR3 is 16 amino acids. CDR3 protein: CASSLPRGIYTYEQYF. Written as DNA, the CDR3 is TGTGCCAGCAGCTTACCGCGGGGGATATACACCTACGAGCAGTACTTC.

This clonotype has just a few counts. This chain joins TRBV11-2 and TRBJ2-1, with 7 nucleotides matching TRBD2. The V segment lost 0 bases and the J segment 7 bases; nucleotides outside the gene matches: 9. Germline V gives CDR1 SGHAT, CDR2 FQNNGV. The length of the CDR3 is 16 residues. In DNA form, the CDR3 reads TGTGCCAGCAGCTTAGATGGGGGGGGACTGCGAAATGAGCAGTTCTTC. Translating gives CASSLDGGGLRNEQFF.

The rearrangement joins TRBV10-3 to TRBJ2-7; 11 bases line up with TRBD1. The CDR3 is 16 amino acids. The V gene's germline CDR1 is ENHRY and CDR2 SYGVKD. V was pared by 4 bases and J by 4 bases, with 9 bases of the junction left unmatched. CDR3 loop: CAISVSGGQGVYEQYF. In DNA, the CDR3 is TGTGCCATCAGTGTTTCAGGGGGACAGGGGGTGTACGAGCAGTACTTC.

The gene calls are TRBV20-1 and TRBJ2-2; weak D call: TRBD1 (6 bases). The CDR3 is 13 amino acids. V was pared by 6 bases and J by 0 bases, with 8 bases between. CDR1 DFQATT and CDR2 SNEGSKA come from the germline V gene (reference sequence). The CDR3 DNA reads TGCAGTGCAAGACAGGCGAACACCGGGGAGCTGTTTTTT. It encodes CSARQANTGELFF.

The chain joins TRBV27 to TRBJ2-4; D call uncertain. The better agreement between TRBJ2-5 and the DNA end casts doubt on the J call. This CDR3 region has 15 residues. Germline CDR1 MNHEY, CDR2 SMNVEV (reference sequence). This chain's CDR3 is CASSLSTVAQETQYF. CDR3 sequence (DNA): TGTGCCAGCAGTTTATCGACCGTAGCCCAAGAGACCCAGTACTTC.